A selection of T cell receptor beta chains follows, all from one sample in a study of OX40 agonist ivuxolimab in advanced cancers. Sequenced by immunoSEQ multiplex PCR; TCRdb stores in-frame clones only, minus some. The table lists approximately 82,000 clones, 80% to 90% of them singletons. Specimen: CD4+ or CD8+ T cells sorted from blood, collected in a trial of the OX40 agonist ivuxolimab. The receptors originated from an adult with an advanced solid tumor such as melanoma, head and neck, liver or kidney cancer. Each CDR3 is given with its conserved first and last residue. The order of the fields is CDR3 length, V gene, D gene, J gene, clone size, CDR3 protein, CDR3 DNA. D genes are given only for firm matches. Not every row has a clone size; where given, it reads once, few, many or a size class.

12	TRBV5-1	.	TRBJ1-1	.	CASSLRDTEAFF	TGCGCCAGCAGCCTCCGGGACACTGAAGCTTTCTTT
15	TRBV5-4	TRBD1	TRBJ2-2	.	CASSTGQGNTGELFF	TGTGCCAGCAGCACCGGACAGGGCAACACCGGGGAGCTGTTTTTT
11	TRBV20-1	TRBD2	TRBJ2-7	.	CSAPTSREQYF	TGCAGTGCACCGACTAGCAGGGAGCAGTACTTC
15	TRBV11-3	.	TRBJ2-2	.	CASTPGVANTGELFF	TGTGCCAGCACCCCAGGGGTCGCGAACACCGGGGAGCTGTTTTTT
12	TRBV18	.	TRBJ2-7	.	CASSPRHNEQYF	TGTGCCAGCTCACCACGCCATAACGAGCAGTACTTC
14	TRBV11-2	.	TRBJ1-3	.	CASSTGDSGNTIYF	TGTGCCAGCAGCACTGGAGACTCTGGAAACACCATATATTTT
14	TRBV5-1	TRBD2	TRBJ2-3	.	CASSGGLGADTQYF	TGCGCCAGCAGCGGCGGACTAGGAGCAGATACGCAGTATTTT
15	TRBV21-1	.	TRBJ2-1	.	CASSLGGPAYNEQFF	TGTGCCAGCAGCCTTGGCGGGCCGGCCTACAATGAGCAGTTCTTC
14	TRBV2	.	TRBJ2-1	.	CASSEDPRYNEQFF	TGTGCCAGCAGTGAAGACCCTAGATACAATGAGCAGTTCTTC
17	TRBV5-4	TRBD2	TRBJ2-1	.	CASSYGLAGSSYNEQFF	TGTGCCAGCAGTTACGGACTAGCGGGGAGCTCCTACAATGAGCAGTTCTTC
16	TRBV6-5	.	TRBJ2-5	.	CASSNSGSGTWETQYF	TGTGCCAGCAGTAACTCAGGGTCGGGTACGTGGGAGACCCAGTACTTC
14	TRBV28	.	TRBJ1-5	.	CASTLGQLNQPQHF	TGTGCCAGCACTTTGGGGCAGCTGAATCAGCCCCAGCATTTT
15	TRBV18	TRBD2	TRBJ2-7	.	CASSPTGTKTYEQYF	TGTGCCAGCTCACCAACCGGGACTAAGACCTACGAGCAGTACTTC
15	TRBV19	.	TRBJ2-2	.	CASSKTQPNTGELFF	TGTGCCAGTAGTAAGACACAACCGAACACCGGGGAGCTGTTTTTT
13	TRBV7-3	TRBD1	TRBJ1-1	few	CASSLGQGLEAFF	TGTGCCAGCAGCTTAGGACAGGGCCTTGAAGCTTTCTTT
13	TRBV18	.	TRBJ1-1	many	CASSPPEDWAAFF	TGTGCCAGCTCACCACCGGAGGATTGGGCAGCTTTCTTT